The 9 T cell receptor beta chains listed next were all sequenced from one sample in a study of T-cell memory formation after mild COVID-19. TCRdb independently ran MiXCR on the 5' RACE reads; one entry per CDR3 protein. The sample lists some 340,000 distinct CDR3 sequences; around 13% were seen once. Material: PBMCs or a T cell subset sorted from them (not recorded which). The receptors derive from a man aged 18 to 30 who had mild COVID-19 (a few samples of this study predate the infection). Cell type and time point are not known.

The chain combines TRBV20-1 with TRBJ2-7; TRBD1 agrees at 7 bases. CDR3 size: 11 residues. V lost 5 bases, J lost 5 bases, and 3 bases stayed unmatched. The germline CDR1 and CDR2 sequences are DFQATT and SNEGSKA (reference sequence). The CDR3 bases are TGCAGTGCTTTTGACAGGGACGAGCAGTACGTC. Encoded protein: CSAFDRDEQYV.

This chain joins TRBV12-3 or TRBV12-4 and TRBJ1-5, with a possible D match to TRBD1 (6 bases). This CDR3 is built from 14 residues. The V end was cut by 1 base, the J end by 9 bases, with 13 bases between. CDR3 protein: CASSLGQGPGPQHF. Here the CDR3 DNA reads TGTGCCAGCAGTTTAGGGCAGGGGCCGGGGCCCCAGCATTTT.

The chain links TRBV2 to TRBJ1-5, with D hard to call. Deletions cut 7 bases from V and 0 bases from J, with 13 bases between. Germline CDR1 SNHLY, CDR2 FYNNEI. This CDR3 contains 15 residues. The CDR3 DNA reads as TGTGCCAGCAAGCCAATGCGGGATAGCAATCAGCCCCAGCATTTT. Its protein product is CASKPMRDSNQPQHF.

This clonotype was recorded many times. V gene TRBV4-1 combines with J gene TRBJ2-7; tentative D call: TRBD1 (5 bases). Germline CDR1 reads MGHRA; CDR2 reads YSYEKL. The V and J ends lost 3 bases and 0 bases respectively, with 15 bases between them. CDR3 length equals 16 residues. CDR3 DNA: TGCGCCAGCAGCCAGTTAGAAGGACACCGCTCCTACGAGCAGTACTTC. This sequence encodes CASSQLEGHRSYEQYF.

In its sample, this clonotype was seen a few times. This chain connects TRBV14 to TRBJ2-1; D not resolved. The CDR3 is 12 amino acids. In germline, CDR1 is SGHDN, CDR2 FVKESK. Deletions cut 1 base from V and 6 bases from J, with 4 bases between. CDR3 nucleotide sequence: TGTGCCAGCAGCCAAGTCTCCAATGAGCAGTTCTTC. Its translation is CASSQVSNEQFF.

The rearrangement links TRBV11-1 to TRBJ2-1; 9 bases are a match to TRBD2. The CDR3 sequence is 13 residues long. Germline V CDR1 and CDR2: SGHAT, FQDESV (reference sequence). The trim removed 8 bases at V and 6 bases at J, leaving 5 bases unmatched. The CDR3 DNA reads TGTGCCAGCGTGTCGCGGGGGGGCAATGAGCAGTTCTTC. It yields the protein CASVSRGGNEQFF.

The V call is TRBV7-9, the J call TRBJ2-2, with D possibly TRBD1 on 5 matching bases. The germline V gene has CDR1 SEHNR and CDR2 FQNEAQ (reference sequence). V gave up 8 bases and J gave up 7 bases, with 11 bases separating them. The CDR3 extends over 12 amino acids. The CDR3 sequence is CASALGDGELFF. CDR3 bases: TGTGCCAGCGCCCTAGGGGACGGGGAGCTGTTTTTT.

This clonotype was seen ten or more times. V usage is TRBV12-3 or TRBV12-4 and J usage is TRBJ2-5; weak D call: TRBD2 (6 bases). V lost 4 bases and J lost 4, with 10 bases in between. The CDR3 has 13 residues. The CDR3 here is CASSYPGVETQYF. The CDR3 DNA is TGTGCCAGCAGTTATCCGGGGGTAGAGACCCAGTACTTC.

The chain recombines TRBV11-2 with TRBJ2-2; D call uncertain. V lost 5 bases and J 0 bases, leaving 10 bases between the germline ends. There are 15 residues in the CDR3. CDR1 is SGHAT, CDR2 FQNNGV, per germline. The DNA of the CDR3 is TGTGCCAGCAGCGACTTGGGGTCGAACACCGGGGAGCTGTTTTTT. This translates into CASSDLGSNTGELFF.